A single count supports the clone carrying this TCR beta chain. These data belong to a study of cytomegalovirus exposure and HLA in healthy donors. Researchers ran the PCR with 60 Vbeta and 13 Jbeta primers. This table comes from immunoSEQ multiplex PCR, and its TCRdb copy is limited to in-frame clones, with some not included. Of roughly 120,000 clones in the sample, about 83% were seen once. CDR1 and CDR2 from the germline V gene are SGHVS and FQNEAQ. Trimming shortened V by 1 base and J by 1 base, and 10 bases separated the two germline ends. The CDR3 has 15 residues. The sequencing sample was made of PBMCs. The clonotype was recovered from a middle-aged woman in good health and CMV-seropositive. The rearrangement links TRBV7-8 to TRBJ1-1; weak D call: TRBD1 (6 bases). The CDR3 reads CASSLERGQNTEAFF. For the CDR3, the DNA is TGTGCCAGCAGCTTAGAGAGGGGACAGAACACTGAAGCTTTCTTT.